This TCR beta chain was identified in a study of T cell responses to AZD1222 COVID-19 vaccine. The germline V gene has CDR1 ENHRY and CDR2 SYGVKD. The trim removed 6 bases at V and 4 bases at J, leaving 6 bases unmatched. There are 13 residues in the CDR3. Study-level findings and limits: Donors were chiefly white British, with a greater number of females, and clonal diversity was perhaps underestimated. Dominant CD4 TCR responses targeted spike regions 160-218 and 743-854.

In regard to this clone: Its antigen is not identified.

Some clones are missing from TCRdb's copy, which holds only in-frame ones; the method was immunoSEQ multiplex PCR. The sample has roughly 99,000 clones, 70% to 90% seen once; the top ten hold approximately 4.8%. This clonotype was sampled from an adult who received the AZD1222 COVID-19 vaccine. The chain employs TRBV10-3 and TRBJ2-7; TRBD1 agrees at 7 bases. The sequencing used peripheral blood, collected 28 days after the second AZD1222 dose. CDR3 region: CAIRLQGSYEQYF. CDR3 coding DNA: TGTGCCATCAGATTACAGGGGTCGTACGAGCAGTACTTC.